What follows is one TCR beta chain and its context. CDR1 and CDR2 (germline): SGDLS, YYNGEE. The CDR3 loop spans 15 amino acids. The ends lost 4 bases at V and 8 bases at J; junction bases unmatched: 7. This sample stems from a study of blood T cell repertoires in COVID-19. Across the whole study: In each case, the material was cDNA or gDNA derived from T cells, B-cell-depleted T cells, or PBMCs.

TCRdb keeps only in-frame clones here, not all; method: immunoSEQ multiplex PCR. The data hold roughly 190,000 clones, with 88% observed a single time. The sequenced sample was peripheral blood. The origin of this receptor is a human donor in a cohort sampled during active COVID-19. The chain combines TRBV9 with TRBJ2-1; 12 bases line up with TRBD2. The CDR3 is CASSRLAGGPYEQFF. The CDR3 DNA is TGTGCCAGCAGCCGCCTAGCGGGGGGGCCCTATGAGCAGTTCTTC.